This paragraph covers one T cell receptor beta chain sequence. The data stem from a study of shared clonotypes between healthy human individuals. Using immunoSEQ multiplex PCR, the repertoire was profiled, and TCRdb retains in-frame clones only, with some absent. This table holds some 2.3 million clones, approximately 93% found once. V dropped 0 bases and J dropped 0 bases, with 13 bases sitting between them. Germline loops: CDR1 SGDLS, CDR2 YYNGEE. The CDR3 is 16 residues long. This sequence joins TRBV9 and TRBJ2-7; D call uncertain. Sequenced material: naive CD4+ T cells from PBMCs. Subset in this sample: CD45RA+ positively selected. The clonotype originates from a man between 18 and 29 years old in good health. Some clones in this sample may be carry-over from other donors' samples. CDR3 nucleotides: TGTGCCAGCAGCGTAGCTATGTGGGCACCCTCCTACGAGCAGTACTTC. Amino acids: CASSVAMWAPSYEQYF.